This entry lists 7 T cell receptor beta chains sequenced from one sample in a study of human T cells and chemical hapten exposure. TCRdb fed the RACE reads into MiXCR, producing one record per CDR3 protein. The table lists under 400,000 distinct CDR3 sequences, 5% to 6.5% of them singletons. Time point in this sample: pre-sensitization, week 0. Specified treatment: therapeutic diphenylcyclopropenone sensitization with weekly scalp DPC. Sequenced here: whole blood, sampled in connection with sensitization to the hapten diphenylcyclopropenone (DPC). These receptor sequences come from a woman between 50 and 59 years old with alopecia areata. Some clones in this sample may be carry-over from other donors' samples.

The chain carries TRBV29-1 and TRBJ1-2; maybe TRBD1 (5 bases). This CDR3 has 13 amino acids. The germline CDR1 and CDR2 sequences are SQVTM and ANQGSEA. V gave up 6 bases and J gave up 5 bases, with 16 bases separating them. CDR3 DNA: TGCAGCGTCTCCGGGAGGGGACCATATGGCTACACCTTC. Translation gives CSVSGRGPYGYTF.

At least ten counts were recorded for this clonotype. The genes are TRBV3-1 and TRBJ1-2; D unresolved. The germline gives CDR1 LGHDT, CDR2 YNNKEL (reference sequence). The germline V and J ends were trimmed by 4 bases and 7 bases, with 13 bases remaining between them. The CDR3 has 13 amino acids. CDR3 amino acids: CASSPSLERGYTF. The CDR3 bases are TGTGCCAGCAGCCCTTCGCTGGAACGTGGCTACACCTTC.

This clonotype was seen repeatedly, ten times or more. The chain combines TRBV5-5 with TRBJ2-2; D is tentatively TRBD1 or TRBD2 (9 bases each). CDR3 length equals 21 residues. Deletions cut 4 bases from V and 7 bases from J, with 35 bases between. From germline, CDR1 is SGHKS and CDR2 YYEKEE (reference sequence). The CDR3 nucleotides are TGTGCCAGCAGCCTCTGGGACAGGGTCCTGGTAGCGGGAGATTCGGGCGGGGAGCTGTTTTTT. It yields the protein CASSLWDRVLVAGDSGGELFF.

Many counts were recorded for this clonotype. The rearrangement joins TRBV11-3 to TRBJ2-7, with TRBD2 matching over 7 bases. CDR3 size: 15 residues. CDR1 and CDR2 from the germline V gene are SGHNT and YENEEA. V lost 5 bases and J lost 0; bases outside the gene matches: 7. The CDR3 sequence: CASSLNSGGSYEQYF. In DNA, the CDR3 is TGTGCCAGCAGCCTAAACTCGGGGGGCTCCTACGAGCAGTACTTC.

The rearrangement links TRBV7-9 to TRBJ1-1; 9 bases are a match to TRBD1. The trim removed 5 bases at V and 5 bases at J, leaving 9 bases unmatched. The V gene's germline CDR1 is SEHNR and CDR2 FQNEAQ (reference sequence). The CDR3 covers 15 residues. CDR3 bases: TGTGCCAGCAGCCGATGGACAGGGGCGGGGACTGAAGCTTTCTTT. Translation gives CASSRWTGAGTEAFF.

This chain connects TRBV11-2 to TRBJ2-7, with 7 bases aligning to TRBD2. With 5 bases clipped from V and 5 bases from J, the junction kept 9 bases outside the gene matches. The CDR3 extends over 14 amino acids. CDR1 is SGHAT and CDR2 is FQNNGV in the germline V gene. This CDR3 is CASSGSGLFHEQYF. Written as DNA, the CDR3 is TGTGCCAGCAGCGGTTCGGGACTATTCCACGAGCAGTACTTC. The whole variable domain, filled in from reference TRBV11-2 and TRBJ2-7, reads EAGVAQSPRYKIIEKRQSVAFWCNPISGHATLYWYQQILGQGPKLLIQFQNNGVVDDSQLPKDRFSAERLKGVDSTLKIQPAKLEDSAVYLCASSGSGLFHEQYFGPGTRLTVT.

This clonotype was found many times. This chain uses TRBV20-1 with TRBJ2-7; TRBD2 matches at 10 bases. Germline loops: CDR1 DFQATT, CDR2 SNEGSKA (reference sequence). This CDR3 is 16 amino acids long. V lost 5 bases, J lost 5 bases, and 15 bases stayed unmatched. The DNA of the CDR3 is TGCAGTGCTCGTCTCCTCCTAGCGGGAGCTGCCAACGAGCAGTACTTC. Protein sequence: CSARLLLAGAANEQYF.